The clone carrying this T cell receptor (beta chain) was detected ten times or more. Its target is unknown. The source of the sample is a study of T cells in Graves' hyperthyroidism and ophthalmopathy. CDR3 length: 15 residues. Germline lookup yields CDR1 SNHLY and CDR2 FYNNEI. The V gene lost 2 bases and the J gene lost 9 bases, with 17 bases spanning the gap. Study observations and caveats: Most clonotypes that expanded in the thyroid above 0.001 also showed up in blood. By a 13 V-J model, ophthalmopathy was set apart from stable hyperthyroidism.

Amplification of TCR beta CDR3 regions used RNA as the template. Researchers ran a first-round RT-PCR on the TCR CDR3 using the HTBI primer set. In TCRdb, the multiplex PCR reads were re-called with MiXCR into one record per CDR3 protein. The sample yields about 210,000 distinct CDR3 sequences, about 16% seen once. The receptor comes from a man in his forties with Graves' hyperthyroidism. Material: blood. The gene calls are TRBV2 and TRBJ1-5, with D possibly TRBD1 on 5 matching bases. CDR3 residues: CASSEYRSRGGPQHF. The CDR3 DNA is TGTGCCAGCAGTGAATATCGATCTAGGGGAGGGCCCCAGCATTTT.